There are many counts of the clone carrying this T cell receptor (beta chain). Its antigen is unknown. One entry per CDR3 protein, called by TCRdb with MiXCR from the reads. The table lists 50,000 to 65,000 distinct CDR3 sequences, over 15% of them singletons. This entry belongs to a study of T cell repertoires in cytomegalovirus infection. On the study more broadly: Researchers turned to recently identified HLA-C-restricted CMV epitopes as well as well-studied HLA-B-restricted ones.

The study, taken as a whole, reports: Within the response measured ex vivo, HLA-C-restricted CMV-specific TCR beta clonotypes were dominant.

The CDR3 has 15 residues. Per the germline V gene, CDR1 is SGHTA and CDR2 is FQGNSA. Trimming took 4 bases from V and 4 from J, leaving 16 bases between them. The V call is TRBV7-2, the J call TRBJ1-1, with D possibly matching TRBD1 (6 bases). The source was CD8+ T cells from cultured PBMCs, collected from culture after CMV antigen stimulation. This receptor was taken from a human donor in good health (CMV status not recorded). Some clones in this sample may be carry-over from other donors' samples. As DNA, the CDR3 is TGTGCCAGCAGCTCCTCCGGGGGGGCGCGCACTGAAGCTTTCTTT. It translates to CASSSSGGARTEAFF.